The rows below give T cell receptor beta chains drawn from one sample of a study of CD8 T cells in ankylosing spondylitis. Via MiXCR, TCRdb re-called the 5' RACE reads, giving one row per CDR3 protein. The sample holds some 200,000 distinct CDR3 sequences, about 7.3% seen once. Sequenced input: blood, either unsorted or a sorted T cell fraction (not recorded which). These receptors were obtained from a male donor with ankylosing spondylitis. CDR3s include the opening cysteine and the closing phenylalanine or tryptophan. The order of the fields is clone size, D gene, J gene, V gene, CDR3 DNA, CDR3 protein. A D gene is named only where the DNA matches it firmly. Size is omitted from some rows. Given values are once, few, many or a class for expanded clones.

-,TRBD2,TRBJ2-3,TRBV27,TGTGCCAGCAGTATGGGACCGGGGGGGTACACAGATACGCAGTATTTT,CASSMGPGGYTDTQYF
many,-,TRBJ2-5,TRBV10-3,TGTGCCTCCTCAGATCGGGACTCCTTAGAGACCCAGTACTTC,CASSDRDSLETQYF
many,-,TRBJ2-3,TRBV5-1,TGCGCCAGCAGCTTGGGCTCCTCTATGGGACTCACAGATACGCAGTATTTT,CASSLGSSMGLTDTQYF
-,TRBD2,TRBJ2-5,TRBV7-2,TGTGCCAGCAGCTCACGCCGGGACTACAACCAAGAGACCCAGTACTTC,CASSSRRDYNQETQYF
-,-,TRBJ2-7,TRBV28,TGTGCCAGCAGTTCCGTGGACAGCTACGAGCAGTACTTC,CASSSVDSYEQYF
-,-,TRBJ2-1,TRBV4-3,TGCGCCAGCAGCCAAGGTGCGAGAAGCTCCTACAATGAGCAGTTCTTC,CASSQGARSSYNEQFF
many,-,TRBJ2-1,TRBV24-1,TGTGCCACCAGTGACCAAACACGGAGAATTGAACACAATGAGCAGTTCTTC,CATSDQTRRIEHNEQFF
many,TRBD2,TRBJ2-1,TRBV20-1,TGCAGTGCTAGAGAATTGTCGGGAGGAACCCACAATGAGCAGTTCTTC,CSARELSGGTHNEQFF
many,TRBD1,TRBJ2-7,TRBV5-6,TGTGCCAGCAGCTGGGAGACAGGGGTGTCCTACGAGCAGTACTTC,CASSWETGVSYEQYF
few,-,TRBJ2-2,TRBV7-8,TGTGCCAGCAGCTCAATCGGAGTAGGCACCGGGGAGCTGTTTTTT,CASSSIGVGTGELFF
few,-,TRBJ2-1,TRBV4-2,TGTGCCAGCAGCCAAGAACCCAATGAGCAGTTCTTC,CASSQEPNEQFF
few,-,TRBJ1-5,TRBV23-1,TGCGCCAGCCCGCGGGGCCGCAATCAGCCCCAGCATTTT,CASPRGRNQPQHF
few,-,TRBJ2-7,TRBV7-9,TGTGCCAGCAGCGTGGGGTCCGTACAGGGATACGAGCAGTACTTC,CASSVGSVQGYEQYF
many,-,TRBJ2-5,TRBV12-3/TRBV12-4,TGTGCCAGCAGTTTAATAGCCAACCAAGAGACCCAGTACTTC,CASSLIANQETQYF
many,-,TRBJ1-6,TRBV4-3,TGCGCCAGCAGCCAATGGTCCAACGAACACCATAATTCACCCCTCCACTTT,CASSQWSNEHHNSPLHF
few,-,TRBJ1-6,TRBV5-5,TGTGCCAGCAGCTTGGGGCGGCAGGGTGCTTCACCCCTCCACTTT,CASSLGRQGASPLHF
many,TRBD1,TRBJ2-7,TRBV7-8,TGTGCCAGCAGCTCAGGACAGGGGGCGCGTGAGCAGTACTTC,CASSSGQGAREQYF
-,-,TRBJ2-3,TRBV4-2,TGTGCCCGCAGCCAAGAGGTGTGGGACCGCACAGATACCCAGTATTTT,CARSQEVWDRTDTQYF
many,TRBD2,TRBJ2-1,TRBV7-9,TGTGCCAGCAGCTTACCCCCTAGCGGCTCCTACAATGAGCAGTTCTTC,CASSLPPSGSYNEQFF
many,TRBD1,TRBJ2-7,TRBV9,TGTGCCAGCAGCGTCTCCGGGACAGGGAGTTACGAGCAGTACTTC,CASSVSGTGSYEQYF
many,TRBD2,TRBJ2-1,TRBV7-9,TGTGCCAGCAGCGACTTGACTAGCGGCTCGAATGAGCAGTTCTTC,CASSDLTSGSNEQFF
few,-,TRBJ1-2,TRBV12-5,TGTGCTAGTGGTTTGTCCGGAAGGGTGGCCTATGGCTACACCTTC,CASGLSGRVAYGYTF
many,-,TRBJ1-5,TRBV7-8,TGTGCCAGCAGCTTGGACGGGGAGTATAGCAATCAGCCCCAGCATTTT,CASSLDGEYSNQPQHF
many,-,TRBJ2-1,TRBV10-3,TGTGCCATCACCGAGACAGATTACCCCAACAATGAGCAGTTCTTC,CAITETDYPNNEQFF
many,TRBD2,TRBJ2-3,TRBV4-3,TGCGCCAGCAGCCAAGATTGGGGACTAGCGGGAGATACGCAGTATTTT,CASSQDWGLAGDTQYF
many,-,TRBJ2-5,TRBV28,TGTGCCAGCGATTTTAAGACAGGGGAGGGGAGAGTGACCCAGTACTTC,CASDFKTGEGRVTQYF
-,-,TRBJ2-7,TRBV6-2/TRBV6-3,TGTGCCAGCAGTTACGAGGGGTTTCGGCGGAACTCCTACGAGCAGTACTTC,CASSYEGFRRNSYEQYF
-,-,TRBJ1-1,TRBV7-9,TGTGCCAGCAGCCCGGAAGGGGTGATCGGCGCTGAAGCTTTCTTT,CASSPEGVIGAEAFF
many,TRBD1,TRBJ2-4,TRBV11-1,TGTGCCAGCAGCCTCTGGACAGGGGTCCAATTAGCCAAAAACATTCAGTACTTC,CASSLWTGVQLAKNIQYF
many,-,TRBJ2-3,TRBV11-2,TGTGCCAGCAGCTTAGGGGACCAGCTGGCTGATACGCAGTATTTT,CASSLGDQLADTQYF
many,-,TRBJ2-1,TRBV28,TGTGCCAGCTCCTCCGGGGGAAGTGAGCAGTTCTTC,CASSSGGSEQFF
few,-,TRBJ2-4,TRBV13,TGTGCCAGCAGCTTAGGTTGGAGTTCGGTCAAAAACATTCAGTACTTC,CASSLGWSSVKNIQYF
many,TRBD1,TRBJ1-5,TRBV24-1,TGTGCCACCAGTGACACCGGGACAGTCAATCAGCCCCAGCATTTT,CATSDTGTVNQPQHF
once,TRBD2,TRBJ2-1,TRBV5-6,TGTGCCATGAGCCCGGGACTAGCGGGAGGCCGGGAGCAGTTCTTC,CAMSPGLAGGREQFF
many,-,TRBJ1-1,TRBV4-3,TGCGCCAGCAGCCAAGGGACAGAACTTTCGAACACTGAAGCTTTCTTT,CASSQGTELSNTEAFF